The clone carrying this TCR beta chain came up a few times. No antigen is known for it. This PCR relied on a set of 60 Vbeta primers and 13 Jbeta primers. The data were produced by immunoSEQ multiplex PCR, yet TCRdb's version contains in-frame clones alone and is incomplete. The sample shows tens of thousands of clones, around 80% of them seen only once. CDR1 and CDR2 (germline): MNHNS, SASEGT. The CDR3 loop spans 14 amino acids. Trimming pared 4 bases from V and 2 bases from J, leaving 6 bases between. The entry originates in a study of cytomegalovirus exposure and HLA in healthy donors. General study points: DRB1 had the most TCR associations and HLA-C the fewest, a later analysis found, with rates varying by HLA locus. Most CMV-associated TCR beta chains appeared HLA-restricted in a later analysis. Segments of the TCR beta V type were, in most cases, productive about 87% or about 30% of the time in an earlier analysis.

This clonotype was obtained from a male donor in good health and CMV-seropositive. The V and J genes are TRBV6-1 and TRBJ1-6; no clear D gene. Sequenced: PBMCs. The CDR3 region has the DNA TGTGCCAGCAGTGCAGGTCCCTATAATTCACCCCTCCACTTT. Its translation: CASSAGPYNSPLHF.